This T cell receptor (beta chain) was retrieved from a study of CD8+ T cells in alopecia areata. About this clone: Other nucleotide sequences from this sample produce the same CDR3.

RNA was isolated and reverse transcribed to cDNA, the sequencing template. The table came from immunoSEQ multiplex PCR; TCRdb's copy has only in-frame clones and leaves some out. The data show some 150,000 clones, 85% to 90% seen once. Trimming took off 4 bases at V and 4 bases at J, with 9 bases between the two ends. The germline V gene encodes CDR1 SGHNT and CDR2 YYREEE (reference sequence). The CDR3 spans 12 residues. Treatment specified: oral pan-JAK inhibitor, 5-10 mg twice daily. The sequence was collected from a human donor with alopecia areata. Sequencing was performed on CD8+ T cells sorted from blood, taken at week 4, from a patient treated with tofacitinib. The J gene is TRBJ2-7, the V gene TRBV5-4; D is unclear. CDR3 in amino acids: CASSLGTYEQYF. The CDR3 DNA reads as TGTGCCAGCAGCCTCGGCACTTACGAGCAGTACTTC.